What follows are 31 T cell receptor beta chains derived from one specimen sequenced in a study of T cell repertoires in aging, cancer and after chemotherapy (dated by TCRdb to the late 2010s). Sequenced on an Illumina MiSeq. Multiplex touch-down PCR with a mixed TRB-A/B primer pool was used to amplify rearranged TRB sequences covering the V, D and J segments. TCRdb redid the processing of the public reads, applying fastp at Q25 and MiXCR, and retained in-frame beta chains. Records with the same CDR3 protein are collapsed into one entry carrying the most frequent genes and DNA. In all, the sample holds approximately 13,000 distinct CDR3 sequences, and less than 25% of those were seen once. In total, the top ten clones hold 5% to 6% of the sample. Genomic DNA extracted from peripheral blood, rather than sorted cells or RNA, was used as the source for amplification of TCR beta rearrangements. Specimen: blood. The source is a human donor in good health.

As concerns this clonotype: At one end the junction does not follow the germline gene, possibly because of a read error. The V and J genes are TRBV7-9 and TRBJ1-6, with D uncertain. The CDR3 consists of 16 residues. Looked up from germline, CDR1 is SEHNR and CDR2 is FQNEAQ (reference sequence). CDR3 protein: CASQERGRSYNSPLRF. The CDR3 DNA reads TGTGCCAGCCAAGAGAGAGGCAGATCCTATAATTCACCCCTCCGCTTT.

This clonotype was seen a handful of times. The J gene is TRBJ1-1, the V gene TRBV7-9; D is unclear. The V end lost 1 base, the J end lost 4 bases, and 7 bases lay between the germline ends. CDR1 is SEHNR, CDR2 FQNEAQ, per germline (reference sequence). The CDR3 consists of 13 residues. The CDR3 DNA is TGTGCCAGCAGCTTAGTGCTGAGCACTGAAGCTTTCTTT. Translated: CASSLVLSTEAFF.

This clonotype is medium-sized (0.01 to 0.1%) by share. The V call is TRBV27, the J call TRBJ2-1, with TRBD1 identical over 8 bases. The CDR3 loop spans 15 amino acids. From germline, CDR1 is MNHEY and CDR2 SMNVEV (reference sequence). The V gene end was trimmed by 5 bases and the J gene end by 2 bases; junction bases not matched to a gene: 5. DNA of the CDR3: TGTGCCAGCAGTAAGGACAGGGCTACCTACAATGAGCAGTTCTTC. Its translation is CASSKDRATYNEQFF.

The sample holds a few counts of this clonotype. The chain has TRBV5-1 and TRBJ1-1; D may be TRBD1 (6 bases). The CDR3 is 16 residues long. The V end lost 5 bases, the J end lost 3 bases, and 20 bases lay between the germline ends. Germline assignment: CDR1 SGHRS and CDR2 YFSETQ. CDR3 in DNA: TGCGCCAGCAGTCCCAGACAGGAGGGAGGACACACTGAAGCTTTCTTT. Its translation: CASSPRQEGGHTEAFF.

This clonotype was seen repeatedly, ten times or more. The rearrangement joins TRBV12-3 or TRBV12-4 to TRBJ1-2; D is ambiguous. Trimming left V 7 bases short and J 2 bases short, with 14 bases between. CDR3 length: 14 residues. For the CDR3, the DNA is TGTGCCAGCACCCGAACCGGGAACAACTATGGCTACACCTTC. Translated, it gives CASTRTGNNYGYTF.

A few counts support this clonotype. This chain joins TRBV6-5 and TRBJ1-5; 8 nucleotides match TRBD1. This CDR3 is 16 amino acids long. V dropped 5 bases and J dropped 4; count of bases not matched to a gene: 10. Germline values: CDR1 MNHEY, CDR2 SVGAGI. In DNA, the CDR3 is TGTGCCAGCAGTCAAAGGGGACAGGCCCCTAATCAGCCCCAGCATTTT. This sequence encodes CASSQRGQAPNQPQHF.

Concerning this clonotype: This may be a read error, as it is one base from a much larger clone. The chain couples TRBV12-3 or TRBV12-4 to TRBJ1-2; possibly TRBD1 for D (6 bases). This CDR3 comprises 12 residues. Trimming left V 7 bases short and J 13 bases short, with 19 bases between. CDR3 DNA sequence: TGTGCCAGCAATTTCACGGGGGCCTCCTCCACCTTC. Its protein product is CASNFTGASSTF.

There are a few counts of this clonotype. This CDR3 reads CASSSWEYLGGDTEAFF. CDR3 nucleotide sequence: TGTGCCAGCAGTTCATGGGAGTACCTAGGTGGGGACACTGAAGCTTTCTTT. The chain carries TRBV12-3 or TRBV12-4 and TRBJ1-1; the D is unclear. The V and J ends lost 4 bases and 3 bases respectively, with 21 bases between them. The CDR3 spans 17 residues.

This clonotype was detected a few times. The chain couples TRBV7-9 to TRBJ2-5, with D possibly TRBD2 on 6 matching bases. This CDR3 has 13 amino acids. CDR1 SEHNR and CDR2 FQNEAQ come from the germline V gene (reference sequence). V lost 4 bases to trimming and J lost 2 bases, with 8 bases between them. The DNA for the CDR3 is TGTGCCAGCAGCTGGGGGGTTCAAGAGACCCAGTACTTC. Protein product: CASSWGVQETQYF.

By proportion, this clonotype is medium-sized. The gene calls are TRBV6-5 and TRBJ1-2; 7 bases fit TRBD1. The germline gives CDR1 MNHEY, CDR2 SVGAGI. The CDR3 is 14 amino acids. V shed 6 bases, J shed 7 bases, and the junction held 11 bases outside the gene matches. The CDR3 loop is CASRSRPGGGGYTF. The CDR3 DNA reads as TGTGCCAGCAGATCGAGACCAGGGGGAGGTGGCTACACCTTC.

This clonotype was seen many times. The CDR3 loop is CASSRDRGFVDTIYF. For the CDR3, the DNA is TGTGCCAGCTCACGGGACAGGGGGTTTGTGGACACCATATATTTT. V usage is TRBV18 and J usage is TRBJ1-3, with 11 bases identical to TRBD1. V gave up 4 bases and J gave up 8 bases; unmatched junction bases: 7. From germline, CDR1 is KGHSH and CDR2 LQKENI. This CDR3 is built from 15 residues.

This clonotype has a handful of counts. In nucleotides, the CDR3 is TGTGCCAGCTCGAGAAGTGGGGGTAGCGGGGGGGCAGAGACCCAGTACTTC. Its translation is CASSRSGGSGGAETQYF. The chain joins TRBV6-5 to TRBJ2-5, with 11 nucleotides matching TRBD2. This CDR3 is 17 amino acids long. CDR1 MNHEY and CDR2 SVGAGI come from the germline V gene. Trimming took 8 bases from V and 4 from J; bases not matched to a gene: 15.

This clonotype occurred a few times. This sequence joins TRBV5-6 and TRBJ1-6; no clear D. V dropped 0 bases and J dropped 6 bases, with 4 bases sitting between them. Germline-derived CDR1 and CDR2 are SGHDT and YYEEEE. The CDR3 extends over 13 amino acids. The chain's CDR3 is CASSLDSNSPLHF. The CDR3, as DNA: TGTGCCAGCAGCTTGGACAGTAATTCACCCCTCCACTTT.

This chain uses TRBV18 with TRBJ2-3; the D is unclear. The length of the CDR3 is 14 residues. CDR1 KGHSH and CDR2 LQKENI come from the germline V gene. V shed 3 bases and J shed 5 bases, with 12 bases lying between them. CDR3 DNA: TGTGCCAGCTCACCTGACTTTCTGGGAGATACGCAGTATTTT. Its translation: CASSPDFLGDTQYF.

In regard to this clonotype: This may be a read error, as it is one base from a much larger clone. The J gene is TRBJ2-3, the V gene TRBV27, with 8 bases lining up with TRBD1. Germline-derived CDR1 and CDR2 are MNHEY and SMNVEV (reference sequence). The CDR3 is made up of 14 amino acids. With V trimmed by 4 bases and J by 5 bases, 5 bases remained unmatched. The DNA of the CDR3 is TGTGCCAGCAGTTCGAAGACAGGGGTAGATACGCAGTATTTT. Protein: CASSSKTGVDTQYF.

The chain joins TRBV6-5 to TRBJ1-4; D is perhaps TRBD1 (6 bases). The CDR3 runs to 14 residues. From germline, CDR1 is MNHEY and CDR2 SVGAGI. Trimming pared 6 bases from V and 7 bases from J, leaving 15 bases between. As DNA, the CDR3 is TGTGCCAGCAGACTTACAGGGTCCGGTGAAAAACTGTTTTTT. It is translated as CASRLTGSGEKLFF.

The rearrangement links TRBV7-2 to TRBJ1-1; 10 bases are shared with TRBD1. The CDR3 consists of 14 residues. V lost 5 bases, J lost 6 bases, and 6 bases stayed unmatched. Germline assignment: CDR1 SGHTA and CDR2 FQGNSA. The DNA of the CDR3 is TGTGCCAGCAGCCACGGGACAGGGGCGGCTGAAGCTTTCTTT. This gives the protein CASSHGTGAAEAFF. The full variable domain, its missing parts supplied by reference TRBV7-2 and TRBJ1-1, is GAGVSQSPSNKVTEKGKDVELRCDPISGHTALYWYRQSLGQGLEFLIYFQGNSAPDKSGLPSDRFSAERTGGSVSTLTIQRTQQEDSAVYLCASSHGTGAAEAFFGQGTRLTVV.

This chain uses TRBV7-2 with TRBJ1-1; TRBD1 is a possible D gene (6 bases). The CDR3 has 12 residues. Germline lookup yields CDR1 SGHTA and CDR2 FQGNSA. V lost 1 base and J lost 7, with 7 bases in between. The CDR3 DNA is TGTGCCAGCAGCTTAGGAGGGGGTGAAGCTTTCTTT. This codes for CASSLGGGEAFF.

This clonotype was observed a few times. V usage is TRBV18 and J usage is TRBJ2-1; maybe TRBD1 (5 bases). Germline V lookup: CDR1 KGHSH, CDR2 LQKENI. The V end lost 0 bases, the J end lost 4 bases, and 13 bases lay between the germline ends. The CDR3 totals 16 residues. Written as DNA, the CDR3 is TGTGCCAGCTCACCACCGCTAGGGGTGAAGTACAATGAGCAGTTCTTC. Translated, it gives CASSPPLGVKYNEQFF.

The chain is built from TRBV20-1 and TRBJ2-1; possibly TRBD2 for D (6 bases). The CDR3 is 13 amino acids. The V and J ends lost 3 bases and 1 base respectively, with 7 bases between them. Germline V gene lookup returns CDR1 DFQATT and CDR2 SNEGSKA (reference sequence). CDR3 sequence: CSARGGSYNEQFF. The DNA of the CDR3 is TGCAGTGCTAGGGGGGGTTCCTACAATGAGCAGTTCTTC.

This chain links TRBV7-9 with TRBJ2-2; 12 nucleotides align to TRBD1. V was pared by 5 bases and J by 5 bases, with 3 bases of the junction left unmatched. Per the germline V gene, CDR1 is SEHNR and CDR2 is FQNEAQ (reference sequence). This CDR3 spans 15 amino acids. The CDR3 here is CASSGDRGHTGELFF. CDR3 sequence (DNA): TGTGCCAGCAGCGGGGACAGGGGGCATACCGGGGAGCTGTTTTTT.

This clonotype came up a few times. This sequence joins TRBV7-2 and TRBJ1-3; TRBD1 aligns across 9 bases. Per the germline V gene, CDR1 is SGHTA and CDR2 is FQGNSA. Unmatched junction bases numbered 9, after V lost 8 bases and J lost 4 bases. This CDR3 contains 15 residues. The CDR3 DNA sequence: TGTGCCAGCGATTCGGAGGGACAGGGCGGAAACACCATATATTTT. Encoded protein: CASDSEGQGGNTIYF.

This clonotype has a count of ten or more. The V call is TRBV6-2 or TRBV6-3, the J call TRBJ1-3; possibly TRBD1 for D (6 bases). The CDR3 sequence is 15 residues long. The germline V gene has CDR1 MNHEY and CDR2 SVGEGT. V was clipped by 7 bases and J by 2 bases, with 15 bases between them. The CDR3 sequence is CASTTTGRTGNTIYF. CDR3 DNA: TGTGCCAGCACAACGACAGGACGGACTGGAAACACCATATATTTT.

A word on this clonotype: This may be a read error, as it is one base from a much larger clone. The chain links TRBV6-4 to TRBJ1-6; TRBD1 agrees at 8 bases. V trimming: 5 bases; J trimming: 6 bases; junction bases outside the gene matches: 9. Germline CDR1 reads MRHNA; CDR2 reads SNTAGT. The CDR3 sequence is 16 residues long. CDR3 DNA sequence: TGTGCCAGCAGTACTGACGTGACAGGGGCTAATTCACCCCTCCACTTT. It yields the protein CASSTDVTGANSPLHF.

This clonotype counts as medium-sized (0.01 to 0.1%). The V gene is TRBV19, the J gene TRBJ1-1; D not resolved. The CDR3 is 14 residues long. Germline CDR1 and CDR2: LNHDA and SQIVND (reference sequence). V lost 1 base, J lost 2 bases, and 8 bases lay in between. CDR3 amino acids: CASSIVSVNTEAFF. Here the CDR3 DNA reads TGTGCCAGTAGTATAGTTTCTGTTAACACTGAAGCTTTCTTT. Full variable domain (remainder filled in from reference TRBV19 and TRBJ1-1): DGGITQSPKYLFRKEGQNVTLSCEQNLNHDAMYWYRQDPGQGLRLIYYSQIVNDFQKGDIAEGYSVSREKKESFPLTVTSAQKNPTAFYLCASSIVSVNTEAFFGQGTRLTVV.

In its sample, this clonotype ranks as medium-sized. CDR3 in DNA: TGTGCCAGCAGCTCCGGACAGGGGGGAGAAAAACTGTTTTTT. Translation gives CASSSGQGGEKLFF. The chain couples TRBV7-2 to TRBJ1-4, with 10 bases fitting TRBD1. Germline lookup yields CDR1 SGHTA and CDR2 FQGNSA. The CDR3 has 14 amino acids. The V and J ends lost 4 bases and 8 bases, in that order; junction bases with no gene match: 4.

The chain joins TRBV7-3 to TRBJ2-1; perhaps TRBD1 as D (6 bases). There are 13 residues in the CDR3. Germline V CDR1 and CDR2: SGHTA, FQGTGA. V was pared by 5 bases and J by 4 bases, with 9 bases between. CDR3 in amino acids: CASSTTGYNEQFF. CDR3 nucleotides: TGTGCCAGCAGCACGACAGGTTACAATGAGCAGTTCTTC. The whole variable domain, filled in from reference TRBV7-3 and TRBJ2-1, reads GAGVSQTPSNKVTEKGKYVELRCDPISGHTALYWYRQSLGQGPEFLIYFQGTGAADDSGLPNDRFFAVRPEGSVSTLKIQRTERGDSAVYLCASSTTGYNEQFFGPGTRLTVL.

The V gene is TRBV6-1, the J gene TRBJ1-1, with D possibly being TRBD1 (6 bases). V was pared by 2 bases and J by 1 base, with 11 bases between. Per the germline V gene, CDR1 is MNHNS and CDR2 is SASEGT. This CDR3 is 15 amino acids long. The CDR3 loop is CASSERGGANTEAFF. Written as DNA, the CDR3 is TGTGCCAGCAGTGAAAGGGGGGGAGCGAACACTGAAGCTTTCTTT.

Within the sample, this clonotype is medium-sized (0.01 to 0.1%). This CDR3 reads CSATLPQGAGLGYTF. CDR3 nucleotides: TGCAGTGCTACCTTACCCCAGGGGGCAGGGTTGGGCTACACCTTC. The V call is TRBV20-1, the J call TRBJ1-2, with 8 bases identical to TRBD1. V dropped 4 bases and J dropped 8; count of bases not matched to a gene: 15. Germline CDR1 reads DFQATT; CDR2 reads SNEGSKA (reference sequence). The CDR3 spans 15 residues.

This clonotype occurred many times. This chain joins TRBV6-5 and TRBJ2-7; the D call may be TRBD1 or TRBD2 (6 bases each). The CDR3 has 14 amino acids. V was trimmed by 5 bases and J by 2 bases, leaving 13 bases between them. In germline, CDR1 is MNHEY, CDR2 SVGAGI. CDR3 sequence: CASSGGGGTYEQYF. The CDR3 DNA is TGTGCCAGCAGTGGTGGAGGGGGAACCTACGAGCAGTACTTC.

In its sample, this clonotype ranks as medium-sized (0.01 to 0.1%). The chain joins TRBV27 to TRBJ2-7, with D possibly TRBD2 on 6 matching bases. CDR3 length: 17 residues. The V gene lost 4 bases and the J gene lost 3 bases, with 22 bases spanning the gap. CDR1 is MNHEY, CDR2 SMNVEV, per germline (reference sequence). The CDR3 DNA follows: TGTGCCAGCAGTTCACCGTATGGGAGGCGGGGCCTCTACGAGCAGTACTTC. Its protein product is CASSSPYGRRGLYEQYF.